The source of this T cell receptor (beta chain) is a study of T cell responses to AZD1222 COVID-19 vaccine. TCRdb's copy holds only in-frame clones and misses some; the assay was immunoSEQ multiplex PCR. The sample shows roughly 150,000 clones, more than 85% of them seen only once. V dropped 1 base and J dropped 4; count of bases not matched to a gene: 7. The germline CDR1 and CDR2 sequences are SGHNT and YYREEE (reference sequence). There are 16 residues in the CDR3. V gene TRBV5-4 combines with J gene TRBJ2-1; 8 bases are a match to TRBD2. The sample here was peripheral blood, taken 28 days after the second AZD1222 dose. The clonotype comes from an adult who received the AZD1222 COVID-19 vaccine. The CDR3 DNA reads as TGTGCCAGCAGCTTGCCCCCCCGGGGGGGATACAATGAGCAGTTCTTC. Its protein product is CASSLPPRGGYNEQFF.